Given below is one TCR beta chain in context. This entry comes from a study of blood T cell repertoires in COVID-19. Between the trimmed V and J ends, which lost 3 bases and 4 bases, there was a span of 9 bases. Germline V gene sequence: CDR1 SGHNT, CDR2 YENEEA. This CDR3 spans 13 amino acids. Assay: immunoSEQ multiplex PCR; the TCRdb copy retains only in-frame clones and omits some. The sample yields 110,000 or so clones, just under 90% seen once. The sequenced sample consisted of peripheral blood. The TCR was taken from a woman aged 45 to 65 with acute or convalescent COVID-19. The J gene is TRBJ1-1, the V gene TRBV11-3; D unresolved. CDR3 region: CASSFSAVTEAFF. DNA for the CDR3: TGTGCCAGCAGCTTTTCCGCGGTCACTGAAGCTTTCTTT.